The sequence of this T cell receptor beta chain was determined in a study of T cells after yellow fever vaccination. Overall study results and limits: Researchers report a weaker secondary response that nonetheless peaked faster, day 5 versus 15.

This clonotype was seen at least ten times. Antigen: not known. From germline, CDR1 is LGHDT and CDR2 YNNKEL (reference sequence). The V and J ends lost 1 base and 7 bases respectively, with 14 bases between them. The CDR3 runs 14 residues. TCRdb re-derived calls from the 5' RACE reads in MiXCR, one entry per CDR3 protein. The repertoire has tens of thousands of distinct CDR3 sequences, approximately 7% of them found once; the top ten carry 35% to 45%. The input for sequencing was CD8+ T cells sorted from PBMCs, taken 15 days after the yellow fever booster vaccination. The gene calls are TRBV3-1 and TRBJ2-7, with no clear D. The source is a man aged 25-45 years who received the YFV17D yellow fever vaccine. In nucleotides, the CDR3 is TGTGCCAGCAGCCAAGGAACTCAAGACGGAGAGCAGTACTTC. This encodes CASSQGTQDGEQYF.